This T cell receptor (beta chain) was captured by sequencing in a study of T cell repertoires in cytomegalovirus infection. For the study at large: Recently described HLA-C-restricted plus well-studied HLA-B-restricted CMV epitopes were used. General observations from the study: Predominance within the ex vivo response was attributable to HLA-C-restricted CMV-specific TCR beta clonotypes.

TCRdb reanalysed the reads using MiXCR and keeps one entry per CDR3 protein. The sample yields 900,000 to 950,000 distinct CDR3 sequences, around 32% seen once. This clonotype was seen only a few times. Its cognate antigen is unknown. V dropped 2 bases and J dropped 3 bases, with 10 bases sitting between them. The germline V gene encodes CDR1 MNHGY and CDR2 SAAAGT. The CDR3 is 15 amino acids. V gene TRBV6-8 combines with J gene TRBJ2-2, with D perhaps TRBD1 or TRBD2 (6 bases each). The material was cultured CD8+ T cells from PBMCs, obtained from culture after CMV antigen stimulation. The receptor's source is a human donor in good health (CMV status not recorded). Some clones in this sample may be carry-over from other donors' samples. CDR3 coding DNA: TGTGCCAGCAGTTACGGGGGGCCCGACACCGGGGAGCTGTTTTTT. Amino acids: CASSYGGPDTGELFF.